This TCR beta chain was sequenced for a study of T cell changes during pregnancy in multiple sclerosis. Generated by immunoSEQ multiplex PCR, the TCRdb table keeps only in-frame clones and is missing some. The sample contains over 30,000 clones, around 90% of which appear only once. This clone appeared once. The trim removed 0 bases at V and 6 bases at J, leaving 2 bases unmatched. CDR3 length: 16 amino acids. Per germline, CDR1 LGHNA and CDR2 YSLEER. The sequences come from CD4+ T cells from peripheral blood mononuclear cells, collected in the third trimester of pregnancy. The V and J genes are TRBV4-3 and TRBJ2-1, with 13 nucleotides matching TRBD2. This TCR derives from a female donor in good health, enrolled as a control in a pregnancy study. CDR3 sequence: CASSQDGLAGVNEQFF. CDR3 DNA sequence: TGCGCCAGCAGCCAAGATGGACTAGCGGGAGTCAATGAGCAGTTCTTC.